The T cell receptor beta chain under discussion was sequenced for a study of cytomegalovirus exposure and HLA in healthy donors. Study-wide results and caveats: Segments of the TCR beta V type were, in most cases, productive about 90% or about 30% of the time in an earlier analysis. Highly shared variants forming one cluster were likely a sequencing artifact. Researchers had no immune exposure information except CMV serostatus available.

The CDR3 sequence is 15 residues long. CDR1 is LNHDA and CDR2 is SQIVND in the germline V gene (reference sequence). J gave up 7 bases and V 4 bases, and 5 bases lay outside the gene matches. Primers: 60 Vbeta forward and 13 Jbeta reverse. Authors' data handling: A later analysis counted approximately 80 million unique TCR beta chains, some 11 million shared. Measured with immunoSEQ multiplex PCR; TCRdb has only the in-frame clones, and not every one. The DNA was the basis for D and trimming; V, J and clone size are from that table. The data hold around 110,000 clones, with approximately 72% observed a single time. Points on this clone: Its specificity is unknown.

The rearrangement joins TRBV19 to TRBJ2-1; 12 nucleotides align to TRBD2. This sequence was found in a man between 18 and 35 years old in good health and CMV-seronegative. What was sequenced was PBMCs. The CDR3 DNA is TGTGCCAGTAGTACACTAGCGGGGGGTCAAAATGAGCAGTTCTTC. This sequence encodes CASSTLAGGQNEQFF.